Listed below are T cell receptor beta chains from one sample, sequenced in a study of CD8+CD57+ T cells in acquired aplastic anemia. TCRdb called the reads again in MiXCR, with one record for every CDR3 protein. The table records fewer than 250,000 distinct CDR3 sequences, around 45% of them present only once. The sequencing input was sorted CD4+, CD8+, or CD8+CD57+ T cells (not recorded which) from PBMCs. The receptor source for this set is a human donor with aplastic anemia. Each CDR3 is given with its conserved first and last residue. The D gene is left open where the match is weak. The size field is filled for only some rows; it gives once, few, many or a size class.

D gene,CDR3 length,V gene,clone size,J gene,CDR3 protein,CDR3 DNA
.,13,TRBV6-2/TRBV6-3,.,TRBJ2-5,CASTRANMETQYF,TGTGCCAGCACCCGGGCTAATATGGAGACCCAGTACTTC
.,14,TRBV7-6,.,TRBJ1-1,CASSQAFRATEAFF,TGTGCCAGCAGCCAAGCTTTTAGGGCGACTGAAGCTTTCTTT
TRBD2,16,TRBV7-8,.,TRBJ2-7,CASSAERASGSYEQYF,TGTGCCAGCAGCGCAGAAAGGGCTAGCGGTTCCTACGAGCAGTACTTC
TRBD1,16,TRBV2,.,TRBJ2-7,CASSFSTGDHPYEQYF,TGTGCCAGCAGTTTCTCAACAGGGGACCACCCCTACGAGCAGTACTTC
.,14,TRBV15,.,TRBJ1-2,CATSRDTTSDGYTF,TGTGCCACCAGCAGAGATACGACTTCAGACGGCTACACCTTC
TRBD1,13,TRBV4-1,.,TRBJ2-3,CASSRTGAGTQYF,TGCGCCAGCAGCCGAACAGGGGCGGGTACGCAGTATTTT
TRBD1,15,TRBV4-2,many,TRBJ2-7,CASSSSGTGTYEQYF,TGTGCCAGCAGCTCATCCGGGACAGGGACCTACGAGCAGTACTTC
.,14,TRBV5-1,.,TRBJ2-7,CASSLATSSYEQYF,TGCGCCAGCAGCTTGGCGACTAGCTCCTACGAGCAGTACTTC
.,15,TRBV5-1,.,TRBJ1-2,CASSLLGQKGGGYTF,TGCGCCAGCAGCTTACTAGGACAGAAAGGGGGAGGCTACACCTTC
.,18,TRBV27,.,TRBJ2-3,CASSVGGVGARLGNTQYF,TGTGCCAGCAGCGTAGGGGGTGTGGGGGCCCGCTTGGGGAATACGCAGTATTTT
.,15,TRBV14,.,TRBJ2-3,CASSQVGGLLDTQYF,TGTGCCAGCAGCCAAGTGGGAGGCCTTCTGGATACGCAGTATTTT
TRBD1,17,TRBV5-1,many,TRBJ1-5,CASSLFPTGGLNQPQHF,TGCGCCAGCAGCTTGTTTCCGACAGGGGGACTCAATCAGCCCCAGCATTTT
TRBD2,18,TRBV2,.,TRBJ2-7,CASSEETSGRALIYEQYF,TGTGCCAGCAGTGAAGAAACTAGCGGGAGGGCTTTGATTTACGAGCAGTACTTC
.,15,TRBV5-1,many,TRBJ2-1,CASSLSTGRYNEQFF,TGCGCCAGCAGCTTGTCCACAGGGCGGTACAATGAGCAGTTCTTC
.,16,TRBV7-8,many,TRBJ2-6,CASSVTQGPGANVLTF,TGTGCCAGCAGCGTAACTCAGGGTCCTGGGGCCAACGTCCTGACTTTC
TRBD2,17,TRBV7-3,many,TRBJ2-5,CASSLFPSGRESETQYF,TGTGCCAGCAGCTTATTTCCTAGCGGGAGGGAATCGGAGACCCAGTACTTC
.,14,TRBV6-5,.,TRBJ2-7,CASSSRTDSYEQYF,TGTGCCAGCAGTTCCCGGACCGATTCCTACGAGCAGTACTTC
TRBD2,17,TRBV15,.,TRBJ2-1,CATSKDLTSGGAHEQFF,TGTGCCACCAGCAAAGACCTAACTAGCGGGGGGGCCCATGAGCAGTTCTTC
.,13,TRBV7-9,.,TRBJ1-5,CASSLQHNQPQHF,TGTGCCAGCAGCTTGCAGCACAATCAGCCCCAGCATTTT
.,16,TRBV19,many,TRBJ1-1,CASSIAFGLKNTEAFF,TGTGCCAGTAGTATCGCTTTTGGACTGAAGAACACTGAAGCTTTCTTT
.,15,TRBV4-1,.,TRBJ1-3,CASSQATFSGNTIYF,TGCGCCAGCAGCCAAGCGACGTTCTCTGGAAACACCATATATTTT
TRBD1,15,TRBV6-5,many,TRBJ1-6,CASRIETGVASPLHF,TGTGCCAGCAGGATAGAGACAGGGGTGGCATCACCCCTCCACTTT
.,13,TRBV7-6,.,TRBJ2-5,CASSSDTPGTQYF,TGTGCCAGTAGCTCGGACACCCCAGGGACCCAGTACTTC
.,14,TRBV20-1,.,TRBJ1-5,CSARRREINQPQHF,TGCAGTGCTAGACGCAGGGAGATCAATCAGCCCCAGCATTTT
TRBD1,16,TRBV10-3,.,TRBJ1-6,CAISARDSTYNSPLHF,TGTGCCATCAGTGCTAGGGACAGCACCTATAATTCACCCCTCCACTTT
.,14,TRBV29-1,once,TRBJ2-3,CSVLGEPATDTQYF,TGCAGCGTTTTAGGGGAGCCTGCGACAGATACGCAGTATTTT
.,15,TRBV7-2,few,TRBJ1-6,CASSFGGARDSPLHF,TGTGCCAGCAGTTTCGGCGGGGCAAGGGATTCACCCCTCCACTTT
TRBD1,12,TRBV19,many,TRBJ2-7,CASTGDSLEQYF,TGTGCCAGTACAGGGGACAGCCTCGAGCAGTACTTC
TRBD1,17,TRBV20-1,.,TRBJ2-7,CSARVGDRVTEPPEQYF,TGCAGTGCTAGAGTGGGGGACAGGGTTACAGAACCTCCCGAGCAGTACTTC
.,15,TRBV7-2,few,TRBJ2-6,CASTLGGSGANVLTF,TGTGCCAGCACCCTCGGGGGCTCTGGGGCCAACGTCCTGACTTTC
TRBD2,17,TRBV7-3,.,TRBJ2-3,CASSLRRSSGRTDTQYF,TGTGCCAGCAGCTTAAGAAGGTCTAGCGGGAGGACAGATACGCAGTATTTT
.,13,TRBV2,.,TRBJ1-1,CASRIERGTEAFF,TGTGCCAGCAGAATAGAGAGGGGGACTGAAGCTTTCTTT
.,10,TRBV11-3,many,TRBJ1-5,CASSQQPQHF,TGTGCCAGCAGCCAGCAGCCCCAGCATTTT
.,16,TRBV4-3,.,TRBJ1-5,CASSQDVLLAIEPQHF,TGCGCCAGCAGCCAAGACGTCCTTCTAGCAATCGAGCCCCAGCATTTT
TRBD2,14,TRBV9,many,TRBJ2-1,CASSVGGSHNEQFF,TGTGCCAGCAGCGTGGGCGGGAGTCACAATGAGCAGTTCTTC
TRBD2,16,TRBV12-3/TRBV12-4,few,TRBJ2-1,CASSTGLAETYNEQFF,TGTGCCAGCAGCACCGGACTAGCGGAAACCTACAATGAGCAGTTCTTC
TRBD1,13,TRBV20-1,few,TRBJ2-2,CSSRDRDTGELFF,TGCAGTTCCCGGGACAGGGACACCGGGGAGCTGTTTTTT
.,17,TRBV3-1,.,TRBJ2-1,CASSQGHREVMINEQFF,TGTGCCAGCAGCCAAGGTCATCGGGAAGTCATGATCAATGAGCAGTTCTTC
.,16,TRBV25-1,.,TRBJ2-7,CATSGDQLASFNEQYF,TGTGCCACCAGCGGAGATCAACTAGCTTCCTTCAACGAGCAGTACTTC
.,16,TRBV27,few,TRBJ2-7,CASSPDRPGQRGEQYF,TGTGCCAGCAGTCCCGACCGCCCCGGACAGAGGGGCGAGCAGTACTTC
TRBD2,14,TRBV5-8,many,TRBJ2-7,CASSFYTGGYEQYF,TGTGCCAGCAGCTTTTATACGGGAGGATACGAGCAGTACTTC
.,17,TRBV7-2,.,TRBJ1-1,CASSVLGDNNKNTEAFF,TGTGCCAGCAGTGTTTTAGGGGACAACAATAAGAACACTGAAGCTTTCTTT
TRBD1,15,TRBV27,.,TRBJ2-7,CASSTGQGARYEQYF,TGTGCCAGCAGTACCGGACAGGGGGCTAGGTACGAGCAGTACTTC
.,14,TRBV4-3,many,TRBJ2-7,CASSQGTFSYEQYF,TGCGCCAGCAGCCAAGGGACATTCTCCTACGAGCAGTACTTC
TRBD1,14,TRBV20-1,.,TRBJ1-1,CSARSTGADTEAFF,TGCAGTGCTAGATCAACAGGGGCCGACACTGAAGCTTTCTTT
.,14,TRBV11-2,many,TRBJ2-2,CASSLDLDLRELFF,TGTGCCAGCAGCTTAGACCTGGACTTGCGGGAGCTGTTTTTT
.,14,TRBV27,few,TRBJ2-1,CASSSEGGWNEQFF,TGTGCCAGCAGTTCAGAGGGGGGGTGGAATGAGCAGTTCTTC
.,14,TRBV6-1,many,TRBJ1-1,CASSEGHLNTEAFF,TGTGCCAGCAGTGAAGGACACCTGAACACTGAAGCTTTCTTT
TRBD2,15,TRBV29-1,.,TRBJ2-1,CSGSLAGGPQNEQFF,TGCAGCGGTTCCCTAGCGGGAGGTCCGCAGAATGAGCAGTTCTTC
TRBD2,14,TRBV5-6,.,TRBJ2-7,CASSFAGGAFEQYF,TGTGCCAGCAGCTTTGCGGGGGGGGCCTTCGAGCAGTACTTC
TRBD1,15,TRBV7-3,many,TRBJ2-1,CASSTTGTSYNEQFF,TGTGCCAGCAGCACGACAGGGACCTCCTACAATGAGCAGTTCTTC
.,16,TRBV20-1,many,TRBJ2-3,CSARDQSDTSTDTQYF,TGCAGTGCTAGAGATCAGTCAGATACTAGCACAGATACGCAGTATTTT